Below, one T cell receptor (beta chain) is given with its context. Its antigen is not known. TCRdb's table, derived via immunoSEQ multiplex PCR, lists solely in-frame clones and lacks some. Here the sample spans 150,000 to 200,000 clones, more than 75% being singletons. The approximately 120-subject validation cohort, separate from the roughly 670-subject first cohort, included the donors. The data originate from a study of cytomegalovirus exposure and HLA in healthy donors. Across the whole study: Later, an analysis reported that the roughly 120 validation repertoires had used the same platform as the roughly 660 first-cohort repertoires. Findings of the study overall: 164 TCR beta chains were listed as cytomegalovirus-associated. It was confirmed in vitro that three of the CMV-associated chains were specific for CMV antigens.

With 6 bases clipped from V and 3 bases from J, the junction kept 15 bases outside the gene matches. CDR1 is SGHVS, CDR2 FNYEAQ, per germline. The CDR3 extends over 19 amino acids. The V gene is TRBV7-6, the J gene TRBJ2-2, with 11 bases that match TRBD2. Sequenced sample: PBMCs. This clonotype was obtained from a man aged 18 to 30 in good health and CMV-seropositive. The DNA of the CDR3 is TGTGCCAGCAGTGCTTATATCGTTAGCGGGAGGGCCGACACCGGGGAGCTGTTTTTT. It specifies CASSAYIVSGRADTGELFF.